The T cell receptor beta chain described here comes from a study of cytomegalovirus exposure and HLA in healthy donors. About the study: Findings of an earlier analysis included around 100 million unique TCR beta sequences from 180 million or so T cells. General study points: Researchers reported in a later analysis that a missense DCLRE1C variant was tied to TCR beta V- and J-gene trimming.

In regard to this clone: The antigen remains unidentified. A read error may produce the germline difference seen at one junction end.

The CDR3 totals 13 residues. In germline, CDR1 is SGHVS, CDR2 FQNEAQ. PCR was performed using 60 Vbeta and 13 Jbeta primers. The authors' processing: In a later analysis, 60 million to 90 million unique TCR beta chains included roughly 11 million shared by two or more donors. Data came from immunoSEQ multiplex PCR; TCRdb stores just in-frame clones and leaves some out. D and trimming come from the DNA, and the V and J calls and clone size come from that table. The profile shows more than 95,000 clones, 74% of them singletons. The sequence was obtained from a woman between 50 and 59 years old in good health and CMV-seropositive. Sequencing was done on a sample of PBMCs. This sequence joins TRBV7-8 and TRBJ2-3; maybe TRBD1 (5 bases). This CDR3 is CASSLDNTGTQYF. The DNA of the CDR3 is TGTGCCAGCAGCTTAGACAACACAGGTACGCAGTATTTT. The full variable domain, completed using reference TRBV7-8 and TRBJ2-3, is GAGVSQSPRYKVAKRGQDVALRCDPISGHVSLFWYQQALGQGPEFLTYFQNEAQLDKSGLPSDRFFAERPEGSVSTLKIQRTQQEDSAVYLCASSLDNTGTQYFGPGTRLTVL.